The 32 T cell receptor beta chains below come from one sample, sequenced in a study of OX40 agonist ivuxolimab in advanced cancers. Preparation of the library involved the immunoSEQ multiplex PCR assay. TCRdb mirrors the immuneACCESS table, restricted to in-frame sequences. Some clones are absent from its copies; in checked studies, under half trace to an unresolved V gene, and the reason for the others is unknown. For this sample the table gives tens of thousands of clones, of which 75% to 85% were detected only once. The ten largest make up about 19% of the sample. This sample comprised CD4+ or CD8+ T cells sorted from blood, obtained in a trial of the OX40 agonist ivuxolimab. These receptors originate from an adult with an advanced solid tumor such as melanoma, head and neck, liver or kidney cancer.

The V gene is TRBV19, the J gene TRBJ2-1; a possible D gene is TRBD2 (6 bases). The ends were cut back, 6 bases at V and 5 bases at J, with 17 bases in the middle. This CDR3 comprises 15 residues. Germline V gene data show CDR1 as LNHDA and CDR2 as SQIVND (reference sequence). CDR3 in DNA: TGTGCCAGTAGGGGGGGTAGATTTGCGAACAATGAGCAGTTCTTC. It translates to CASRGGRFANNEQFF. Variable domain in full (rest from reference TRBV19 and TRBJ2-1): DGGITQSPKYLFRKEGQNVTLSCEQNLNHDAMYWYRQDPGQGLRLIYYSQIVNDFQKGDIAEGYSVSREKKESFPLTVTSAQKNPTAFYLCASRGGRFANNEQFFGPGTRLTVL.

CDR3 DNA: TGTGCCAGTAGTATCCAACCGTCCGGTGGAACCATATATTTT. This codes for CASSIQPSGGTIYF. This chain links TRBV19 with TRBJ1-3; D gene ambiguous. V lost 3 bases and J 10 bases, leaving 16 bases between the germline ends. Germline loops: CDR1 LNHDA, CDR2 SQIVND (reference sequence). CDR3 length equals 14 residues.

The chain has TRBV10-3 and TRBJ2-3; no clear D gene. This CDR3 is built from 14 residues. Germline V gene sequence: CDR1 ENHRY, CDR2 SYGVKD. Trimming removed 5 bases at V and 2 bases at J, with 11 bases between. The chain's CDR3 is CAISRVGPTDTQYF. The DNA of the CDR3 is TGTGCCATCAGTCGGGTCGGCCCCACAGATACGCAGTATTTT.

The chain couples TRBV6-1 to TRBJ1-5, with 9 nucleotides matching TRBD1. This CDR3 spans 15 amino acids. The V gene's germline CDR1 is MNHNS and CDR2 SASEGT. The trim removed 0 bases at V and 10 bases at J, leaving 7 bases unmatched. For the CDR3, the DNA is TGTGCCAGCAGTGAAGCGGGACAGGGCAGGAGTCCCCAGCATTTT. Amino acid sequence: CASSEAGQGRSPQHF.

This clone qualifies as medium-sized (0.01 to 0.1%). V is TRBV29-1 and J is TRBJ2-7; 7 bases agree with TRBD2. Germline V CDR1 and CDR2: SQVTM, ANQGSEA. Trimming at V came to 6 bases and at J to 3 bases, leaving 5 bases not matched to a gene. This CDR3 has 12 amino acids. For the CDR3, the DNA is TGCAGCGTCGCGCGGGAGAACTACGAGCAGTACTTC. This encodes CSVARENYEQYF.

As DNA, the CDR3 is TGTGCCAGCAGCTCCCTGACCCGGGCATATAATTCACCCCTCCACTTT. Translated, it gives CASSSLTRAYNSPLHF. The chain recombines TRBV11-2 with TRBJ1-6, with D unresolved. Trimming removed 4 bases from V and 4 bases from J, with 14 bases in between. This CDR3 region has 16 residues. The germline CDR1 and CDR2 sequences are SGHAT and FQNNGV.

This clone has a single count. The V and J genes are TRBV11-2 and TRBJ2-5; D unresolved. This CDR3 is built from 15 residues. Trimming cost V 3 bases and J 2 bases, with 13 bases left between them. The germline CDR1 and CDR2 sequences are SGHAT and FQNNGV. The CDR3 spells CASSLVATLQETQYF. The CDR3 nucleotides are TGTGCCAGCAGCTTGGTGGCTACCCTGCAAGAGACCCAGTACTTC.

This chain joins TRBV10-3 and TRBJ1-2; D ambiguous. The germline V gene has CDR1 ENHRY and CDR2 SYGVKD. V dropped 4 bases and J dropped 4 bases, with 13 bases sitting between them. The CDR3 sequence is 14 residues long. The DNA of the CDR3 is TGTGCCATCAGTGCTGAAGGGAAACGCTATGGCTACACCTTC. Translation gives CAISAEGKRYGYTF.

This chain links TRBV5-1 with TRBJ2-3; TRBD2 matches at 13 bases. The CDR3 is made up of 16 amino acids. V trimming: 4 bases; J trimming: 6 bases; junction bases outside the gene matches: 8. Germline CDR1 reads SGHRS; CDR2 reads YFSETQ. CDR3 sequence (DNA): TGCGCCAGCAGCCCACCGACTAGCGGGGGGTCGGATACGCAGTATTTT. It translates to CASSPPTSGGSDTQYF.

This chain joins TRBV28 and TRBJ1-1; 7 bases match TRBD1. Germline V CDR1 and CDR2: MDHEN, SYDVKM. The CDR3 totals 14 residues. Losses at the gene ends were 3 bases for V and 5 bases for J; bases not matched to a gene: 6. CDR3 residues: CASSFPGGKTEAFF. CDR3 nucleotides: TGTGCCAGCAGTTTCCCAGGGGGGAAAACTGAAGCTTTCTTT.

This clone appeared a single time. The V and J genes are TRBV4-1 and TRBJ2-1; TRBD2 agrees at 12 bases. With 0 bases clipped from V and 8 bases from J, the junction kept 5 bases outside the gene matches. Germline values: CDR1 MGHRA, CDR2 YSYEKL. The CDR3 is made up of 16 amino acids. CDR3 sequence: CASSQDLAGGSYEQFF. DNA of the CDR3: TGCGCCAGCAGCCAAGATCTAGCGGGGGGGTCTTATGAGCAGTTCTTC.

This chain connects TRBV19 to TRBJ1-5, with TRBD1 matching 7 bases. V shed 4 bases and J 0 bases; nucleotides not matched to a gene: 15. The germline V gene encodes CDR1 LNHDA and CDR2 SQIVND (reference sequence). The CDR3 runs 19 residues. CDR3 amino acids: CASSKRAFGDSFSNQPQHF. As DNA, the CDR3 is TGTGCCAGTAGTAAACGGGCTTTCGGGGACAGCTTTAGCAATCAGCCCCAGCATTTT.

CDR3 amino acids: CASSLGDIISGYGYTF. CDR3 sequence (DNA): TGCGCCAGCAGCTTGGGTGACATAATCTCCGGCTATGGCTACACCTTC. The chain has TRBV5-1 and TRBJ1-2; D unclear. This CDR3 has 16 amino acids. Germline loops: CDR1 SGHRS, CDR2 YFSETQ. The V and J ends lost 0 bases and 4 bases respectively, with 16 bases between them.

J is TRBJ1-1 and V is TRBV28; D call uncertain. Germline-derived CDR1 and CDR2 are MDHEN and SYDVKM. This CDR3 is 16 amino acids long. Trimming removed 6 bases from V and 2 bases from J, with 19 bases in between. As DNA, the CDR3 is TGTGCCAGCAGCTCGGAGGGTTATGGGTTAAACACTGAAGCTTTCTTT. The encoded protein is CASSSEGYGLNTEAFF.

This CDR3 reads CASSVSGGALDTQYF. The CDR3 coding sequence is TGTGCCAGCAGCGTCAGCGGGGGGGCGTTAGATACGCAGTATTTT. The chain couples TRBV9 to TRBJ2-3, with 10 bases identical to TRBD2. Germline V gives CDR1 SGDLS, CDR2 YYNGEE. V shed 2 bases, J shed 5 bases, and the junction held 5 bases outside the gene matches. CDR3 size: 15 residues.

The chain employs TRBV7-2 and TRBJ2-2, with a weak D call TRBD1 (5 bases). Germline V gives CDR1 SGHTA, CDR2 FQGNSA. CDR3 length equals 18 residues. V gave up 3 bases and J gave up 0 bases, with 17 bases separating them. This CDR3 is CASSLQGSTRSNTGELFF. The CDR3, as DNA: TGTGCCAGCAGCTTGCAGGGTAGTACGCGCTCGAACACCGGGGAGCTGTTTTTT.

This clone is deemed medium-sized. The V call is TRBV9, the J call TRBJ1-4, with D unclear. V was shortened by 0 bases and J by 8 bases, with 14 bases between the two germline ends. CDR3 length: 15 residues. The germline V gene encodes CDR1 SGDLS and CDR2 YYNGEE. CDR3 loop: CASSVDGRTVEKLFF. For the CDR3, the DNA is TGTGCCAGCAGCGTAGATGGGCGCACCGTCGAAAAACTGTTTTTT.

In its sample, this clone was seen a few times. The chain is built from TRBV28 and TRBJ1-2; weak D call: TRBD1 (5 bases). This CDR3 spans 14 amino acids. V dropped 7 bases and J dropped 5 bases, with 17 bases sitting between them. Germline CDR1 MDHEN, CDR2 SYDVKM. The DNA for the CDR3 is TGTGCCAGCACCCTAAAGGGGCGCGGGTATGGCTACACCTTC. Its translation is CASTLKGRGYGYTF.

This clone turned up a few times. This chain joins TRBV30 and TRBJ1-4; TRBD1 is a possible D gene (6 bases). Trimming removed 0 bases from V and 10 bases from J, with 15 bases in between. The CDR3 runs 14 residues. Germline V gene sequence: CDR1 GTSNPN, CDR2 SVGIG (reference sequence). CDR3: CAWSVRTGTPKLFF. The CDR3 DNA reads as TGTGCCTGGAGTGTACGAACCGGGACACCAAAACTGTTTTTT.

Turning to this clone: Other DNA variants within this sample encode the same CDR3. This rearrangement joins TRBV7-9 to TRBJ1-4, with D uncertain. The germline gives CDR1 SEHNR, CDR2 FQNEAQ (reference sequence). The CDR3 contains 14 residues. Trimming removed 2 bases from V and 1 base from J, with 5 bases in between. The CDR3 here is CASSLSRTNEKLFF. CDR3 DNA sequence: TGTGCCAGCAGCTTAAGCAGAACTAATGAAAAACTGTTTTTT.

The V gene is TRBV28, the J gene TRBJ2-5; D unresolved. Matching the DNA end better, TRBJ2-7 makes the J call doubtful. The germline V gene encodes CDR1 MDHEN and CDR2 SYDVKM. This CDR3 is built from 12 residues. The CDR3 region is CASSPGVYEQYF. In DNA form, the CDR3 reads TGTGCCAGCTCGCCTGGGGTCTACGAGCAGTACTTC.

The chain links TRBV29-1 to TRBJ1-2; TRBD1 aligns across 10 bases. CDR1 and CDR2 (germline): SQVTM, ANQGSEA. This CDR3 is built from 13 residues. V gave up 6 bases and J gave up 4 bases; unmatched junction bases: 5. CDR3 sequence reads: CSVGTGASYGYTF. DNA for the CDR3: TGCAGCGTGGGGACAGGGGCTAGCTATGGCTACACCTTC.

The rearrangement joins TRBV19 to TRBJ2-7; no reliable D call. V dropped 1 base and J dropped 2 bases, with 9 bases sitting between them. The CDR3 spans 14 residues. Per germline, CDR1 LNHDA and CDR2 SQIVND (reference sequence). For the CDR3, the DNA is TGTGCCAGTAGTATAGGCGGCCAAACCTACGAGCAGTACTTC. It specifies CASSIGGQTYEQYF.

J is TRBJ2-2 and V is TRBV7-3, with 7 positions matching TRBD2. CDR3 length equals 15 residues. V lost 1 base, J lost 1 base, and 0 bases stayed unmatched. The germline CDR1 and CDR2 sequences are SGHTA and FQGTGA. The CDR3: CASSLSGGNTGELFF. In DNA, the CDR3 is TGTGCCAGCAGCTTAAGCGGGGGGAACACCGGGGAGCTGTTTTTT.

The chain recombines TRBV9 with TRBJ1-4; D unresolved. This CDR3 contains 15 residues. V lost 4 bases and J lost 1, with 11 bases in between. Germline values: CDR1 SGDLS, CDR2 YYNGEE. The CDR3 loop is CASSLGFGTNEKLFF. Here the CDR3 DNA reads TGTGCCAGCAGCCTGGGGTTCGGAACTAATGAAAAACTGTTTTTT.

In its sample, this clone was seen once. The gene calls are TRBV4-2 and TRBJ2-3; 8 bases fit TRBD2. Germline CDR1 and CDR2: LGHNA and YNFKEQ. The CDR3 is made up of 16 amino acids. Unmatched junction bases numbered 7, after V lost 0 bases and J lost 5 bases. The CDR3 sequence: CASSQDRASGQDTQYF. As DNA, the CDR3 is TGTGCCAGCAGCCAAGATCGGGCTAGCGGGCAAGATACGCAGTATTTT.

The sample holds one count of this clone. The J gene is TRBJ2-3, the V gene TRBV2; 9 bases fit TRBD2. There are 15 residues in the CDR3. Looked up from germline, CDR1 is SNHLY and CDR2 is FYNNEI. V lost 7 bases to trimming and J lost 2 bases; unmatched junction nucleotides: 7. For the CDR3, the DNA is TGTGCCAGCACCGGGGGCGGGAGGGCCACAGATACGCAGTATTTT. It codes for CASTGGGRATDTQYF. Full variable domain (remainder filled in from reference TRBV2 and TRBJ2-3): EPEVTQTPSHQVTQMGQEVILRCVPISNHLYFYWYRQILGQKVEFLVSFYNNEISEKSEIFDDQFSVERPDGSNFTLKIRSTKLEDSAMYFCASTGGGRATDTQYFGPGTRLTVL.

The chain has TRBV11-2 and TRBJ1-2; 8 bases match TRBD1. The CDR3 is 17 residues long. Unmatched junction bases numbered 14, after V lost 5 bases and J lost 3 bases. Germline V lookup: CDR1 SGHAT, CDR2 FQNNGV. CDR3 in amino acids: CASSPRRGQGEDYGYTF. CDR3 bases: TGTGCCAGCAGCCCCCGTCGAGGACAGGGAGAGGACTATGGCTACACCTTC.

The gene calls are TRBV7-3 and TRBJ1-6; TRBD1 might be the D (6 bases). The V gene lost 4 bases and the J gene lost 9 bases, with 13 bases spanning the gap. This CDR3 spans 14 amino acids. Germline CDR1 is SGHTA and CDR2 is FQGTGA. CDR3 nucleotides: TGTGCCAGCAGCTACGGACAGAAGGGTTCACCCCTCCACTTT. Translated, it gives CASSYGQKGSPLHF.

The chain is built from TRBV28 and TRBJ2-4, with 8 nucleotides matching TRBD2. Germline CDR1 MDHEN, CDR2 SYDVKM. The CDR3 runs 15 residues. J was trimmed by 5 bases and V by 5 bases; bases with no gene match: 8. The CDR3 spells CASSAAGGEQNIQYF. The CDR3 nucleotides read TGTGCCAGCAGTGCCGCGGGGGGCGAGCAAAACATTCAGTACTTC.

This clone was counted once. The genes are TRBV13 and TRBJ2-5; D is undetermined. In germline, CDR1 is PRHDT, CDR2 FYEKMQ (reference sequence). The CDR3 has 15 amino acids. Trimming removed 3 bases at V and 4 bases at J, with 15 bases between. The CDR3 sequence: CASSFKAAGRETQYF. The CDR3 DNA reads as TGTGCCAGCAGCTTTAAGGCGGCAGGTAGAGAGACCCAGTACTTC.

This clone has only a few counts. V gene TRBV7-9 combines with J gene TRBJ1-6; D gene unclear. Germline V gene data show CDR1 as SEHNR and CDR2 as FQNEAQ (reference sequence). This CDR3 has 17 amino acids. V was shortened by 5 bases and J by 7 bases, with 21 bases between the two germline ends. CDR3 nucleotides: TGTGCCAGCAGCCCAGGACCGCTGGGATTTGGGAATTCACCCCTCCACTTT. The encoded protein is CASSPGPLGFGNSPLHF. The full variable domain, with the rest looked up from reference TRBV7-9 and TRBJ1-6, is DTGVSQNPRHKITKRGQNVTFRCDPISEHNRLYWYRQTLGQGPEFLTYFQNEAQLEKSRLLSDRFSAERPKGSFSTLEIQRTEQGDSAMYLCASSPGPLGFGNSPLHFGNGTRLTVT.